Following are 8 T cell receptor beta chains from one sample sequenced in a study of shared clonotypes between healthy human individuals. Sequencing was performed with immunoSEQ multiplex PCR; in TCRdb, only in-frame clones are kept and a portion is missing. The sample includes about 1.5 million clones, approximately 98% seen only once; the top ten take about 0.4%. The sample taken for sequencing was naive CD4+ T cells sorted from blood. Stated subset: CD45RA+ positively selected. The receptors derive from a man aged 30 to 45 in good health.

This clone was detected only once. The CDR3 sequence: CASSLAGGFTDTQYF. CDR3 DNA: TGTGCCAGCAGCCTAGCGGGAGGGTTTACAGATACGCAGTATTTT. This chain links TRBV6-4 with TRBJ2-3; 12 nucleotides agree with TRBD2. Unmatched junction bases numbered 4, after V lost 6 bases and J lost 3 bases. Germline CDR1 reads MRHNA; CDR2 reads SNTAGT. CDR3 length: 15 residues.

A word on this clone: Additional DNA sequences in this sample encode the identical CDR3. The CDR3 nucleotides read TGTGCCATCAGGGGACAGGGAAACACCGGGGAGCTGTTTTTT. Protein: CAIRGQGNTGELFF. This chain connects TRBV10-3 to TRBJ2-2; TRBD1 matches at 9 bases. V lost 6 bases and J lost 2; bases outside the gene matches: 1. Germline CDR1 is ENHRY and CDR2 is SYGVKD. CDR3 length: 14 residues.

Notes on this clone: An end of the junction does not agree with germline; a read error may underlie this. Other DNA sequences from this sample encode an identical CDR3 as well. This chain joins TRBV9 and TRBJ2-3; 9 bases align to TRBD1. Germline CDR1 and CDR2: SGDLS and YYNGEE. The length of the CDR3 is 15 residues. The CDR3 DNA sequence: TGTGCCAGCAGTGTAGGGACAGGGATTGGAGATACGCAGTATTTT. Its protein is CASSVGTGIGDTQYF. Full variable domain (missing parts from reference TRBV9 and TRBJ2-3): DSGVTQTPKHLITATGQRVTLRCSPRSGDLSVYWYQQSLDQGLQFLIQYYNGEERAKGNILERFSAQQFPDLHSELNLSSLELGDSALYFCASSVGTGIGDTQYFGPGTRLTVL.

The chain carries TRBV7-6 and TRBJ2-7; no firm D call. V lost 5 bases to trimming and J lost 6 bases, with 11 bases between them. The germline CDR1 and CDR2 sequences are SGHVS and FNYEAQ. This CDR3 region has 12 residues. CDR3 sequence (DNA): TGTGCCAGCAGCCAGTGGGCTACCGAGCAGTACTTC. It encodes CASSQWATEQYF.

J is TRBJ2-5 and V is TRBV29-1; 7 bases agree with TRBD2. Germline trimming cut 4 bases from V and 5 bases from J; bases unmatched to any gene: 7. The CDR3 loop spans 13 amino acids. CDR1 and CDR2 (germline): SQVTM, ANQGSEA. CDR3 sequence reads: CSVGGREEETQYF. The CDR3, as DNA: TGCAGCGTTGGAGGTCGGGAGGAGGAGACCCAGTACTTC.

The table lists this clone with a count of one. In DNA form, the CDR3 reads TGTGCCAGCAGTTCAGTGACAGTCAACTATGGCTACACCTTC. Encoded protein: CASSSVTVNYGYTF. This chain connects TRBV27 to TRBJ1-2; possible D gene TRBD1, 5 bases. Per germline, CDR1 MNHEY and CDR2 SMNVEV (reference sequence). The length of the CDR3 is 14 residues. Trimming took off 4 bases at V and 2 bases at J, with 11 bases between the two ends.

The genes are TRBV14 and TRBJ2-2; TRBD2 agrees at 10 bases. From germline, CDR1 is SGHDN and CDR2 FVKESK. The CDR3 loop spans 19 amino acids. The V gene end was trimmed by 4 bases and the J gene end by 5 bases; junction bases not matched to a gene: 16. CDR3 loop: CASSRSGRMSQRGTGELFF. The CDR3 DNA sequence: TGTGCCAGCAGCCGTAGCGGGAGGATGAGCCAACGGGGAACCGGGGAGCTGTTTTTT. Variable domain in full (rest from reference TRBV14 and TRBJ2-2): EAGVTQFPSHSVIEKGQTVTLRCDPISGHDNLYWYRRVMGKEIKFLLHFVKESKQDESGMPNNRFLAERTGGTYSTLKVQPAELEDSGVYFCASSRSGRMSQRGTGELFFGEGSRLTVL.

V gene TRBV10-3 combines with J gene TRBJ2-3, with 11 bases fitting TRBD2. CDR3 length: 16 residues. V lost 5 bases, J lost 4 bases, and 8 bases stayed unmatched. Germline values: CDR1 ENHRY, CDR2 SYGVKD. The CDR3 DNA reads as TGTGCCATCAGTACGGCGGGGACTAGCGGCCCAGATACGCAGTATTTT. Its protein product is CAISTAGTSGPDTQYF.